These T cell receptor beta chains were read from a single sample in a study of blood T cell repertoires in COVID-19. The protocol was immunoSEQ multiplex PCR, while the TCRdb copy is restricted to in-frame clones and leaves out a portion. This sample has 23,000 or so clones, with more than 90% found just once. The sequencing input was peripheral blood. These receptors were collected from a woman aged 70-85 years with active COVID-19. Both conserved end residues are part of each CDR3. The D gene is left open where the match is weak. The size of a clone is reported for some rows only, either as once, few or many, or as a class for expanded clones.

>TRBD1|-|TRBJ2-5|TRBV2
TGTGCCAGCAATGGACAGGGGTCTTCTGGGGAGACCCAGTACTTC
CASNGQGSSGETQYF
>-|-|TRBJ1-5|TRBV6-5
TGTGCCAGCAGCAACGGCGGGCCCCAGCATTTT
CASSNGGPQHF
>TRBD1|-|TRBJ2-2|TRBV5-3
TGTGCCAGAAGGACCCGGGACAGGGGGTGGTCCGGGGAGCTGTTTTTT
CARRTRDRGWSGELFF
>TRBD1|-|TRBJ2-3|TRBV5-4
TGTGCCAGCAGCGCACCGGGACAGGGGCAGTATTTT
CASSAPGQGQYF
>-|once|TRBJ2-5|TRBV7-3
TGTGCCAGCAGCAGAGGACAGCGGGAGACCCAGTACTTC
CASSRGQRETQYF
>-|-|TRBJ2-3|TRBV24-1
TGTGCCACCAGTGGGGAGCCAAGTATACCAGATACGCAGTATTTT
CATSGEPSIPDTQYF
>TRBD1|-|TRBJ2-2|TRBV5-4
TGTGCCAGCACCGGGGGACAGGTCACCGGGGAGCTGTTTTTT
CASTGGQVTGELFF
>-|once|TRBJ1-1|TRBV19
TGTGCCAGTCAGGGGAAGTACACTGAAGCTTTCTTT
CASQGKYTEAFF
>TRBD1|-|TRBJ2-2|TRBV9
TGTGCCAGCAGCTCCGGGACAGGGGGCGCCATCACCGGGGAGCTGTTTTTT
CASSSGTGGAITGELFF
>TRBD1|-|TRBJ1-1|TRBV6-4
TGTGCCAGCTCACAGGGGCTGAACACTGAAGCTTTCTTT
CASSQGLNTEAFF
>TRBD1|-|TRBJ1-5|TRBV6-1
TGTGCCAGCACCCGACAGGGCCGCAATCAGCCCCAGCATTTT
CASTRQGRNQPQHF
>-|-|TRBJ2-3|TRBV2
TGTGCCACCTTCACAGATACGCAGTATTTT
CATFTDTQYF
>-|-|TRBJ2-2|TRBV5-4
TGTGCCAGCAGCCCTTCAGGGGCCGGGGAGCTGTTTTTT
CASSPSGAGELFF
>-|-|TRBJ2-6|TRBV7-2
TGTGCCAGCAGCCCTAGAGGCGTACCCTCTGGGGCCAACGTCCTGACTTTC
CASSPRGVPSGANVLTF
>-|few|TRBJ2-7|TRBV5-1
TGCGCCAGCAGCTCCTACTCAGACAGTCCTTTTAGCTCCTACGAGCAGTACTTC
CASSSYSDSPFSSYEQYF
>TRBD2|-|TRBJ2-1|TRBV5-1
TGCGCCAGCATCCCTAGCGGGGGAGGGCCCTACAATGAGCAGTTCTTC
CASIPSGGGPYNEQFF
>TRBD1|once|TRBJ1-2|TRBV28
TGTGCCAGCAGTTCAACAGGGGGGAACTATGGCTACACCTTC
CASSSTGGNYGYTF
>TRBD1|once|TRBJ2-7|TRBV6-5
TGTGCCAGCAGTAAGAACAGGGGCTATTCAGGGGAGCAGTACTTC
CASSKNRGYSGEQYF
>-|-|TRBJ1-6|TRBV6-6
TGTGCCAGCAGTTCTCAGGACAGCAACTATTCACCCCTCCACTTT
CASSSQDSNYSPLHF
>-|once|TRBJ2-5|TRBV7-6
TGTGCCAGCAGCCCTACGACGGAGGGGCGCGAGACCCAGTACTTC
CASSPTTEGRETQYF
>TRBD2|-|TRBJ2-3|TRBV6-5
TGTGCCAGCAGTTACAAATTAGCGGGAGATACGCAGTATTTT
CASSYKLAGDTQYF
>TRBD1|-|TRBJ1-2|TRBV18
TGTGCCAGCTCACAAGACAGGGGGCCGAGTGGCTACACCTTC
CASSQDRGPSGYTF
>-|-|TRBJ1-6|TRBV12-3/TRBV12-4
TGTGCCAGCAGTTTAGTGTCAGGGTCACCCCTCCACTTT
CASSLVSGSPLHF
>TRBD1|-|TRBJ1-1|TRBV18
TGTGCCAGCTCACCACCGATGGGGACAGGGAACGTGAACACTGAAGCTTTCTTT
CASSPPMGTGNVNTEAFF
>TRBD1|-|TRBJ1-4|TRBV3-1/TRBV3-2
TGTGCCAGCAGCCCGAAGGGGGCTGCTAATGAAAAACTGTTTTTT
CASSPKGAANEKLFF
>-|-|TRBJ2-1|TRBV6-5
TGTGCCAGCAGCCGAACGGGAACGGCTTCCGAGCAGTTCTTC
CASSRTGTASEQFF
>TRBD2|-|TRBJ2-2|TRBV6-5
TGTGCCAGCAGTTACGGCGGGAGTAACACCGGGGAGCTGTTTTTT
CASSYGGSNTGELFF
>TRBD1|-|TRBJ1-2|TRBV19
TGTGCCAGTACCTCCCTTGGACAGGGCGGCTACACCTTC
CASTSLGQGGYTF
>TRBD2|-|TRBJ2-2|TRBV5-1
TGCGCCCGCAGGGGCGGGGGGGCGCTGTTTTTT
CARRGGGALFF
>-|-|TRBJ2-5|TRBV6-6
TGTGCCAGCTCCCACCTACAAGAGACCCAGTACTTC
CASSHLQETQYF
>TRBD1|-|TRBJ1-1|TRBV19
TGTGCCAGTACTGTGGGACAGGGGTTGGGGTATTTCTACACTGAAGCTTTCTTT
CASTVGQGLGYFYTEAFF
>-|-|TRBJ2-5|TRBV9
TGTGCCAGCAGCGTAGCTAGCAAGTACCAAGAGACCCAGTACTTC
CASSVASKYQETQYF
>-|-|TRBJ1-1|TRBV5-4
TGTGCCAGCAGCTTGGTAGTTGAGAACACTGAAGCTTTCTTT
CASSLVVENTEAFF
>TRBD2|-|TRBJ2-3|TRBV7-3
TGTGCCAGCAGCTTATCGTCTAGCGGAAATACGCAGTATTTT
CASSLSSSGNTQYF
>-|-|TRBJ2-7|TRBV5-6
TGTGCCAGCAACCTTAGAAGTCGCCAGGGCGTATCAAGCGAGCAGTACTTC
CASNLRSRQGVSSEQYF
>-|-|TRBJ2-7|TRBV7-8
TGTGCCAGCGGCTACGGTGCAGGAGGATCCTACGAGCAGTACTTC
CASGYGAGGSYEQYF
>-|-|TRBJ2-3|TRBV4-3
TGCGCCAGCAGCCAAGCTAGGGATACGCAGTATTTT
CASSQARDTQYF
>-|-|TRBJ2-5|TRBV13
TGTGCCAGCAGCTTAGGCTTCTTCGGGGGAGAGACCCAGTACTTC
CASSLGFFGGETQYF
>-|-|TRBJ1-3|TRBV28
TGTGCCAGCGTGGGCAGGCCTCTATCTGGAAACACCATATATTTT
CASVGRPLSGNTIYF
>-|-|TRBJ2-3|TRBV7-9
TGTGCCAGCAGCTTATCGTTGCGGGACCTCACAGATACGCAGTATTTT
CASSLSLRDLTDTQYF
>-|-|TRBJ2-2|TRBV15
TGTGCCACCAGCAGAGACCTAGGGAACACCGGGGAGCTGTTTTTT
CATSRDLGNTGELFF
>-|once|TRBJ2-5|TRBV7-8
TGTGCCAGCAGCCGTAGGGGGGGGGAGACCCAGTACTTC
CASSRRGGETQYF
>-|-|TRBJ2-5|TRBV6-5
TGTGCCAGCAGTTACACAGGAGGGTTGGAGACCCAGTACTTC
CASSYTGGLETQYF
>TRBD2|-|TRBJ2-1|TRBV9
TGTGCCAGCAGCCCTAGCGGAGTCTACAATGAGCAGTTCTTC
CASSPSGVYNEQFF
>TRBD1|once|TRBJ2-1|TRBV9
TGTGCCAGCAGCGAGGGGACAGGGGGGTTGGGTGAGCAGTTCTTC
CASSEGTGGLGEQFF
>-|once|TRBJ1-5|TRBV19
TGTGCCAGTAGTATAGACAGGTTCGGCAATCAGCCCCAGCATTTT
CASSIDRFGNQPQHF
>TRBD1|-|TRBJ2-7|TRBV27
TGTGCCAGCAGTTTTTCGGGACAGGTTAGCTCCTACGAGCAGTACTTC
CASSFSGQVSSYEQYF
>-|-|TRBJ2-7|TRBV28
TGTGCCAGCAGTTTGCGGGGACAGTCCCACGAGCAGTACTTC
CASSLRGQSHEQYF
>-|-|TRBJ2-2|TRBV7-2
TGTGCCAGCAGCTTTAGCGGAAACACCGGGGAGCTGTTTTTT
CASSFSGNTGELFF
>-|-|TRBJ1-1|TRBV11-2
TGTGCCAGCAGTTCCCAGTCTGTTGGGGGGGCCACTGAAGCTTTCTTT
CASSSQSVGGATEAFF
>-|-|TRBJ2-1|TRBV11-3
TGTGCCAGCAGCTACAGGGATGGGAAAGCGGATGAGCAGTTCTTC
CASSYRDGKADEQFF
>TRBD1|-|TRBJ1-6|TRBV10-3
TGTGCCATCAGTGCCCCGACAGGGTTTGGGTCACCCCTCCACTTT
CAISAPTGFGSPLHF
>-|-|TRBJ2-3|TRBV11-2
TGTGCCAGCAGCTTACTAGACACAGATACGCAGTATTTT
CASSLLDTDTQYF
>-|-|TRBJ2-3|TRBV27
TGTGCCAGCAGCCGGGGTATAGGGAGAGGCACAGATACGCAGTATTTT
CASSRGIGRGTDTQYF
>TRBD2|once|TRBJ2-4|TRBV7-2
TGTGCCAGCAGCTTGTCATCCTCTACGGGAGGTAGGAACATTCAGTACTTC
CASSLSSSTGGRNIQYF
>-|-|TRBJ2-7|TRBV19
TGTGCCAGTAGAGTTAAGGGACTCTCCTCCTACGAGCAGTACTTC
CASRVKGLSSYEQYF
>-|-|TRBJ2-6|TRBV19
TGTGCCAGTAGATCGGACAGACTTTTGGCTGGGGCCAACGTCCTGACTTTC
CASRSDRLLAGANVLTF
>TRBD2|-|TRBJ2-1|TRBV4-2
TGTGCCAGCAGCCAAGATGTGGCGGGAGCTCGGTTCTTC
CASSQDVAGARFF
>-|-|TRBJ2-2|TRBV7-9
TGTGCCAGCAGCTTCCCCGGGATGAACACCGGGGAGCTGTTTTTT
CASSFPGMNTGELFF
>-|-|TRBJ2-7|TRBV5-1
TGCGCCAGCAGCGTAGAAACGGGACTTGGTGGAGAGCAGTACTTC
CASSVETGLGGEQYF